Below are 30 T cell receptor beta chains sequenced from a single sample in a study of cytomegalovirus exposure and HLA in healthy donors. Vbeta (60) and Jbeta (13) primers were used in the PCR. Some clones are missing from TCRdb's copy, which holds only in-frame ones; the method was immunoSEQ multiplex PCR. The sample carries around 88,000 clones, approximately 81% recorded once. The material sequenced was PBMCs. These receptor sequences come from a woman aged 40 to 55 in good health and CMV-seropositive.

This clone was seen a handful of times. This chain links TRBV29-1 with TRBJ2-1; tentatively, D is TRBD2 (6 bases). The CDR3 extends over 14 amino acids. The V gene lost 3 bases and the J gene lost 2 bases, with 11 bases spanning the gap. Germline V gene data show CDR1 as SQVTM and CDR2 as ANQGSEA. This CDR3 reads CSVDGTHPYNEQFF. The CDR3 DNA follows: TGCAGCGTTGACGGGACTCATCCCTACAATGAGCAGTTCTTC.

This clone was detected only once. This sequence joins TRBV5-8 and TRBJ1-1; TRBD1 is a possible D gene (6 bases). V lost 1 base, J lost 3 bases, and 10 bases lay in between. Germline values: CDR1 SGHTS, CDR2 YDEGEE. The CDR3 spans 14 residues. The CDR3 nucleotides are TGTGCCAGCAGCTTGTTAGCAGGGGACACTGAAGCTTTCTTT. This encodes CASSLLAGDTEAFF.

This sequence joins TRBV7-2 and TRBJ1-5; 8 bases align to TRBD1. This CDR3 has 15 amino acids. Germline V gene lookup returns CDR1 SGHTA and CDR2 FQGNSA. The J segment lost 3 bases and the V segment lost 3 bases, leaving 4 bases of the junction unmatched. The CDR3 coding sequence is TGTGCCAGCAGCTTCGGGACAGGAAACAATCAGCCCCAGCATTTT. This codes for CASSFGTGNNQPQHF.

The rearrangement links TRBV30 to TRBJ1-3; 9 bases are shared with TRBD1. The CDR3 totals 17 residues. CDR1 is GTSNPN, CDR2 SVGIG, per germline (reference sequence). With V trimmed by 0 bases and J by 0 bases, 6 bases remained unmatched. CDR3 bases: TGTGCCTGGAGTGTGGGGACAGGGCCCCTCTCTGGAAACACCATATATTTT. It encodes CAWSVGTGPLSGNTIYF.

This clone appeared a single time. The chain links TRBV5-4 to TRBJ1-2, with D maybe TRBD1 (6 bases). The V end was cut by 3 bases, the J end by 4 bases, with 19 bases between. Germline values: CDR1 SGHNT, CDR2 YYREEE (reference sequence). The CDR3 contains 16 residues. For the CDR3, the DNA is TGTGCCAGCAGCTATGGGGGGGCAGAGAACCTCTATGGCTACACCTTC. Its translation is CASSYGGAENLYGYTF.

The table lists this clone with a count of one. This chain joins TRBV13 and TRBJ1-1; possibly TRBD1 for D (5 bases). The CDR3 loop spans 13 amino acids. Germline V gene lookup returns CDR1 PRHDT and CDR2 FYEKMQ (reference sequence). The V end was cut by 0 bases, the J end by 5 bases, with 7 bases between. The CDR3: CASSLGRVTEAFF. The CDR3 bases are TGTGCCAGCAGCTTAGGCAGGGTTACTGAAGCTTTCTTT.

This chain uses TRBV14 with TRBJ2-7; no reliable D call. Trimming stripped 5 bases from V and 2 bases from J, with 7 bases between. The CDR3 is 12 amino acids. The germline V gene encodes CDR1 SGHDN and CDR2 FVKESK. The DNA for the CDR3 is TGTGCCAGCAGCGCGCCCACCTACGAGCAGTACTTC. Protein sequence: CASSAPTYEQYF.

The rearrangement joins TRBV7-9 to TRBJ1-2; D gene unclear. The germline CDR1 and CDR2 sequences are SEHNR and FQNEAQ (reference sequence). This CDR3 has 15 amino acids. The V end was cut by 2 bases, the J end by 6 bases, with 16 bases between. The CDR3 region has the DNA TGTGCCAGCAGCTTAACGGGCACGGGAAAGGATGGCTACACCTTC. Protein: CASSLTGTGKDGYTF.

The chain combines TRBV11-1 with TRBJ1-1; 9 bases align to TRBD1. Germline V gene sequence: CDR1 SGHAT, CDR2 FQDESV (reference sequence). The V gene end was trimmed by 0 bases and the J gene end by 3 bases; junction bases not matched to a gene: 8. The CDR3 covers 17 residues. The CDR3 DNA sequence: TGTGCCAGCAGCTTAGCGAGGTCGGGACAGGGAGACACTGAAGCTTTCTTT. Translation: CASSLARSGQGDTEAFF.

This clone appeared a few times. The gene calls are TRBV5-4 and TRBJ2-5; no clear D gene. Trimming removed 1 base from V and 3 bases from J, with 10 bases in between. The CDR3 runs to 14 residues. CDR1 is SGHNT, CDR2 YYREEE, per germline (reference sequence). The CDR3, as DNA: TGTGCCAGCAGCTTGTTCGGTAGAGAAGAGACCCAGTACTTC. Translating it yields CASSLFGREETQYF.

J is TRBJ2-1 and V is TRBV15, with TRBD2 identical over 10 bases. The CDR3 extends over 16 amino acids. Germline CDR1 is LNHNV and CDR2 is YYDKDF (reference sequence). Trimming removed 5 bases from V and 5 bases from J; junction bases left unmatched: 9. CDR3 bases: TGTGCCACCAGCGACCCCGGGACTAGCGTAGACAATGAGCAGTTCTTC. Protein product: CATSDPGTSVDNEQFF.

The V and J genes are TRBV19 and TRBJ2-2; D gene unclear. The CDR3 is made up of 13 amino acids. Germline CDR1 reads LNHDA; CDR2 reads SQIVND (reference sequence). The V end lost 7 bases, the J end lost 1 base, and 7 bases lay between the germline ends. CDR3 DNA: TGTGCCAGTAAAAGGAGGAACACCGGGGAGCTGTTTTTT. Translating it yields CASKRRNTGELFF.

The genes are TRBV10-1 and TRBJ2-1; TRBD2 aligns across 9 bases. J was trimmed by 2 bases and V by 3 bases; bases with no gene match: 5. This CDR3 region has 16 residues. CDR1 and CDR2 (germline): WNHNN, SYGVQD (reference sequence). The CDR3 reads CASSDTSGSTYNEQFF. CDR3 coding DNA: TGCGCCAGCAGTGATACTAGCGGGTCGACCTACAATGAGCAGTTCTTC.

This clone was seen a few times. The chain couples TRBV4-1 to TRBJ1-1, with D possibly matching TRBD1 (6 bases). This CDR3 region has 15 residues. V was shortened by 9 bases and J by 1 base, with 18 bases between the two germline ends. Germline-derived CDR1 and CDR2 are MGHRA and YSYEKL. The CDR3 here is CASRGREGKNTEAFF. The CDR3 DNA reads as TGCGCCAGTAGGGGGAGGGAGGGAAAGAACACTGAAGCTTTCTTT.

This chain uses TRBV15 with TRBJ2-5; D gene uncertain. The CDR3 is 16 residues long. The V end lost 0 bases, the J end lost 1 base, and 12 bases lay between the germline ends. The germline V gene has CDR1 LNHNV and CDR2 YYDKDF (reference sequence). CDR3 in DNA: TGTGCCACCAGCAGAGATGTTCCGGGTACCCAAGAGACCCAGTACTTC. This sequence encodes CATSRDVPGTQETQYF.

The rearrangement joins TRBV5-5 to TRBJ2-1; 10 bases match TRBD2. This CDR3 is 15 amino acids long. The trim removed 2 bases at V and 8 bases at J, leaving 7 bases unmatched. Germline lookup yields CDR1 SGHKS and CDR2 YYEKEE (reference sequence). In DNA, the CDR3 is TGTGCCAGCAGCTTACTAGCGGGAAAGAAGGATGAGCAGTTCTTC. Its protein is CASSLLAGKKDEQFF. Full variable domain (missing parts from reference TRBV5-5 and TRBJ2-1): DAGVTQSPTHLIKTRGQQVTLRCSPISGHKSVSWYQQVLGQGPQFIFQYYEKEERGRGNFPDRFSARQFPNYSSELNVNALLLGDSALYLCASSLLAGKKDEQFFGPGTRLTVL.

This clone came up once. This chain connects TRBV10-1 to TRBJ1-1; D remains unclear. This CDR3 has 13 residues. Looked up from germline, CDR1 is WNHNN and CDR2 is SYGVQD (reference sequence). V lost 5 bases, J lost 5 bases, and 12 bases lay in between. Here the CDR3 DNA reads TGCGCCAGCAGTCCCTACACGGGAACTGAAGCTTTCTTT. Its protein product is CASSPYTGTEAFF.

This clone was observed a handful of times. The rearrangement links TRBV6-4 to TRBJ2-7; no firm D call. Germline values: CDR1 MRHNA, CDR2 SNTAGT. V dropped 0 bases and J dropped 3 bases, with 9 bases sitting between them. The CDR3 length is 14 residues. CDR3 nucleotides: TGTGCCAGCAGTGACTCGAGGTCCCGCTACGAGCAGTACTTC. Amino acid sequence: CASSDSRSRYEQYF.

The chain joins TRBV30 to TRBJ2-7; D might be TRBD1 (5 bases). Germline lookup yields CDR1 GTSNPN and CDR2 SVGIG (reference sequence). Deletions cut 8 bases from V and 3 bases from J, with 11 bases between. The CDR3 totals 11 residues. DNA of the CDR3: TGTGCCGGGAAAAGGGGCTACGAGCAGTACTTC. It codes for CAGKRGYEQYF.

J is TRBJ2-1 and V is TRBV11-3; 7 bases map to TRBD1. There are 15 residues in the CDR3. Per the germline V gene, CDR1 is SGHNT and CDR2 is YENEEA. V dropped 5 bases and J dropped 2; count of bases not matched to a gene: 6. CDR3 nucleotide sequence: TGTGCCAGCAGCCCCGGGACAGTTGCCTACAATGAGCAGTTCTTC. Amino acids: CASSPGTVAYNEQFF. Full variable domain (missing parts from reference TRBV11-3 and TRBJ2-1): EAGVVQSPRYKIIEKKQPVAFWCNPISGHNTLYWYLQNLGQGPELLIRYENEEAVDDSQLPKDRFSAERLKGVDSTLKIQPAELGDSAVYLCASSPGTVAYNEQFFGPGTRLTVL.

This sequence joins TRBV6-6 and TRBJ2-7, with 10 bases lining up with TRBD2. With V trimmed by 5 bases and J by 6 bases, 1 base remained unmatched. Looked up from germline, CDR1 is MNHNY and CDR2 is SVGAGI (reference sequence). The CDR3 consists of 12 residues. CDR3 in amino acids: CASSVAGGEQYF. The CDR3 nucleotides are TGTGCCAGCAGTGTAGCGGGAGGCGAGCAGTACTTC.

This clone was found a few times. This chain links TRBV27 with TRBJ1-4, with 7 nucleotides matching TRBD1. The CDR3 contains 14 residues. V was pared by 5 bases and J by 7 bases, with 7 bases of the junction left unmatched. The germline V gene encodes CDR1 MNHEY and CDR2 SMNVEV (reference sequence). CDR3 sequence reads: CASSIDRVGEKLFF. The DNA of the CDR3 is TGTGCCAGCAGTATAGACAGGGTGGGTGAAAAACTGTTTTTT.

This clone came up once. The chain couples TRBV4-1 to TRBJ2-7; 13 nucleotides line up with TRBD2. From germline, CDR1 is MGHRA and CDR2 YSYEKL. V was clipped by 1 base and J by 3 bases; unmatched bases: 6. The CDR3 loop spans 17 amino acids. The CDR3 region has the DNA TGCGCCAGCAGCCAAGGGGGGGGACTAGCGGGATTCTACGAGCAGTACTTC. This encodes CASSQGGGLAGFYEQYF.

V usage is TRBV14 and J usage is TRBJ1-1, with D hard to call. Germline CDR1 and CDR2: SGHDN and FVKESK. V lost 1 base and J lost 3, with 6 bases in between. This CDR3 contains 13 residues. The CDR3 spells CASSQGLYTEAFF. CDR3 DNA sequence: TGTGCCAGCAGCCAAGGACTGTACACTGAAGCTTTCTTT.

This clone was observed a single time. The genes are TRBV5-4 and TRBJ2-1, with D uncertain. CDR1 is SGHNT and CDR2 is YYREEE in the germline V gene (reference sequence). The CDR3 has 13 amino acids. The ends were cut back, 0 bases at V and 10 bases at J, with 11 bases in the middle. The CDR3 bases are TGTGCCAGCAGCTTGGTAGGAGCCGGCGAGCAGTTCTTC. Protein: CASSLVGAGEQFF. Full variable domain (rest looked up from reference TRBV5-4 and TRBJ2-1): ETGVTQSPTHLIKTRGQQVTLRCSSQSGHNTVSWYQQALGQGPQFIFQYYREEENGRGNFPPRFSGLQFPNYSSELNVNALELDDSALYLCASSLVGAGEQFFGPGTRLTVL.

The genes are TRBV5-1 and TRBJ2-3, with TRBD2 matching over 11 bases. Germline V gene lookup returns CDR1 SGHRS and CDR2 YFSETQ. V dropped 4 bases and J dropped 1; count of bases not matched to a gene: 11. There are 18 residues in the CDR3. CDR3 amino acids: CASSLWTSGFIGTDTQYF. Here the CDR3 DNA reads TGCGCCAGCAGCCTCTGGACTAGCGGGTTTATCGGCACAGATACGCAGTATTTT.

This clone was seen a single time. The rearrangement links TRBV11-2 to TRBJ2-7; TRBD2 matches 8 bases. Germline V gene lookup returns CDR1 SGHAT and CDR2 FQNNGV. The CDR3 runs to 14 residues. V lost 1 base and J lost 6; bases outside the gene matches: 5. CDR3 amino acids: CASSLGGRKGEQYF. As DNA, the CDR3 is TGTGCCAGCAGCTTAGGCGGGAGGAAGGGCGAGCAGTACTTC.

V and J are TRBV7-3 and TRBJ2-3; 7 nucleotides agree with TRBD2. The CDR3 is 18 amino acids. After removal of 4 bases from V and 2 bases from J, the junction contained 15 bases not matched to a gene. Germline loops: CDR1 SGHTA, CDR2 FQGTGA. This CDR3 is CASSSQGGPGTNTDTQYF. For the CDR3, the DNA is TGTGCCAGCAGCTCCCAAGGTGGTCCCGGGACTAACACAGATACGCAGTATTTT.

The V gene is TRBV28, the J gene TRBJ1-5, with 7 bases identical to TRBD1. V shed 6 bases, J shed 7 bases, and the junction held 12 bases outside the gene matches. The germline V gene encodes CDR1 MDHEN and CDR2 SYDVKM. This CDR3 is 15 amino acids long. CDR3 amino acids: CASRIGGQRAQPQHF. CDR3 in DNA: TGTGCCAGCAGAATTGGGGGACAGAGGGCGCAGCCCCAGCATTTT.

This chain links TRBV4-1 with TRBJ2-7, with TRBD2 identical over 11 bases. CDR1 is MGHRA and CDR2 is YSYEKL in the germline V gene. J gave up 4 bases and V 3 bases, and 5 bases lay outside the gene matches. The CDR3 has 15 residues. CDR3 residues: CASSHLTSGRYEQYF. The CDR3 DNA sequence: TGCGCCAGCAGCCATTTAACTAGCGGGAGATACGAGCAGTACTTC.